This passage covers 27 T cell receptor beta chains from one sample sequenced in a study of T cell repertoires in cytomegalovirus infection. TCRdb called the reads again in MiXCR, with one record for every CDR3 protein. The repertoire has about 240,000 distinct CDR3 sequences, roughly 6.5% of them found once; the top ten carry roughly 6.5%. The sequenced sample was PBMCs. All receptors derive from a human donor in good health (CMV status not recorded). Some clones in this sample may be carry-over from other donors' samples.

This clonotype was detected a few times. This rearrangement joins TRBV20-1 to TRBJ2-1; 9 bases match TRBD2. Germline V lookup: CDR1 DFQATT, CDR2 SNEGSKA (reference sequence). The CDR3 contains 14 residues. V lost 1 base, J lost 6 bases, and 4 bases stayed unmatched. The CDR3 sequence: CSARGARGGNEQFF. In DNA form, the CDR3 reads TGCAGTGCTAGAGGGGCGCGGGGGGGCAATGAGCAGTTCTTC.

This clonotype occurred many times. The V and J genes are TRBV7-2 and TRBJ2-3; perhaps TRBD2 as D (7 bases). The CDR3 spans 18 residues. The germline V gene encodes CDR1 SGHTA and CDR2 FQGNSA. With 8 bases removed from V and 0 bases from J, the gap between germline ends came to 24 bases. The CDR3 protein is CASSGRGPSSSSTDTQYF. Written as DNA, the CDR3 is TGTGCCAGCTCCGGGCGGGGGCCCTCGTCCTCTAGCACAGATACGCAGTATTTT.

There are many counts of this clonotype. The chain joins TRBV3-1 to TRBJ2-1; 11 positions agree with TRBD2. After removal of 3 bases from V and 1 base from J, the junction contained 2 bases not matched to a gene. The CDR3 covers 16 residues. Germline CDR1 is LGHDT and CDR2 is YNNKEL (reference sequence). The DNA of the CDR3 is TGTGCCAGCAGCCAGGGACTAGCGGTTTCCTACAATGAGCAGTTCTTC. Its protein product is CASSQGLAVSYNEQFF.

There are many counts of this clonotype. As DNA, the CDR3 is TGCAGTGCGGGGGGACAGCCTTCCTCTAACTATGGCTACACCTTC. This translates into CSAGGQPSSNYGYTF. The chain links TRBV20-1 to TRBJ1-2, with 7 bases that match TRBD1. Germline V gene sequence: CDR1 DFQATT, CDR2 SNEGSKA (reference sequence). This CDR3 has 15 amino acids. Trimming removed 6 bases from V and 0 bases from J; junction bases left unmatched: 10.

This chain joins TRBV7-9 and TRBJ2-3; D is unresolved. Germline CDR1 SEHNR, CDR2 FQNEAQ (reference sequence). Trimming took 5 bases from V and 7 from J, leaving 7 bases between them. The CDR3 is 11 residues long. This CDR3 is CASSTFHTQYF. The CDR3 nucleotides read TGTGCCAGCAGCACATTTCATACGCAGTATTTT.

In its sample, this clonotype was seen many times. The CDR3 DNA follows: TGTGCCAGCAGTTTAAGTGGAGAGAATGAAAAACTGTTTTTT. Its protein product is CASSLSGENEKLFF. The V call is TRBV28, the J call TRBJ1-4; D unresolved. Trimming took off 2 bases at V and 5 bases at J, with 9 bases between the two ends. The V gene's germline CDR1 is MDHEN and CDR2 SYDVKM. The CDR3 is 14 amino acids.

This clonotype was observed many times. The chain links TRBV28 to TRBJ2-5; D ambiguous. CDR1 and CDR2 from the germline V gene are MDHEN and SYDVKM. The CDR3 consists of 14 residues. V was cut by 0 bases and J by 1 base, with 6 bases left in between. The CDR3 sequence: CASSLWSSQETQYF. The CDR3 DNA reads TGTGCCAGCAGTTTATGGTCATCCCAAGAGACCCAGTACTTC.

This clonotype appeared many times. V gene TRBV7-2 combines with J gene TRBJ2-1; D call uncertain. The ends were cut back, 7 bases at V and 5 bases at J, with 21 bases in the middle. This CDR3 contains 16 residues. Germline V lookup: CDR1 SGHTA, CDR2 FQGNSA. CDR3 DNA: TGTGCCAGCAACTTGCACCGGCTACAAAGAGACAATGAGCAGTTCTTC. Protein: CASNLHRLQRDNEQFF.

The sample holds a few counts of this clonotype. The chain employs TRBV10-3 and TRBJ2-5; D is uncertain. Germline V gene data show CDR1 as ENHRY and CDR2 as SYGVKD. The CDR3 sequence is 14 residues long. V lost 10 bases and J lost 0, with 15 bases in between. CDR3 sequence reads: CATSSLPYQETQYF. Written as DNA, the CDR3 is TGTGCCACCTCGTCGTTACCATACCAAGAGACCCAGTACTTC.

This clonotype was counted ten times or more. The CDR3 loop reads CASSLAVSSNTEAFF. CDR3 sequence (DNA): TGCGCCAGCAGCTTGGCGGTCTCCTCGAACACTGAAGCTTTCTTT. The chain carries TRBV5-1 and TRBJ1-1; D unresolved. Germline V CDR1 and CDR2: SGHRS, YFSETQ. Trimming stripped 0 bases from V and 1 base from J, with 10 bases between. The CDR3 runs to 15 residues.

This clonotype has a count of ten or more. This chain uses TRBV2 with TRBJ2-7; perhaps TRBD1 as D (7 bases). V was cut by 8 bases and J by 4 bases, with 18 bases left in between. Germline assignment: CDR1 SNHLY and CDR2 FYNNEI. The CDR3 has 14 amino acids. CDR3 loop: CASQGGRRDYEQYF. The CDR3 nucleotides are TGTGCCAGCCAGGGGGGCCGAAGGGATTACGAGCAGTACTTC.

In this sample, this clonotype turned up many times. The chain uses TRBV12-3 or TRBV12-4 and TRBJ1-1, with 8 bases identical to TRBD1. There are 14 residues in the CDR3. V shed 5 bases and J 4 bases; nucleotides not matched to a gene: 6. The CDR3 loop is CASSQTGERTEAFF. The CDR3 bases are TGTGCCAGCAGTCAGACAGGGGAGCGCACTGAAGCTTTCTTT.

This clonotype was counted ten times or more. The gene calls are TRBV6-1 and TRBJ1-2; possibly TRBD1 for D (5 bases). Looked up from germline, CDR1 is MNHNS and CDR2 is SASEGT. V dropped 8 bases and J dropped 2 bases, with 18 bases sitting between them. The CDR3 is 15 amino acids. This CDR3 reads CASATTGWVNYGYTF. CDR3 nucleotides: TGTGCCAGCGCGACAACAGGCTGGGTGAACTATGGCTACACCTTC.

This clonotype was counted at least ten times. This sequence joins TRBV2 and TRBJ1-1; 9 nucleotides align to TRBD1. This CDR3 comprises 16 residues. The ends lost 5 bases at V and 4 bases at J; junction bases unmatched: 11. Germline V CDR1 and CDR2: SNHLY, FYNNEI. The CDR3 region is CASSLSPGQGSTEAFF. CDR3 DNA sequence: TGTGCCAGCAGTCTGAGCCCGGGACAGGGATCCACTGAAGCTTTCTTT.

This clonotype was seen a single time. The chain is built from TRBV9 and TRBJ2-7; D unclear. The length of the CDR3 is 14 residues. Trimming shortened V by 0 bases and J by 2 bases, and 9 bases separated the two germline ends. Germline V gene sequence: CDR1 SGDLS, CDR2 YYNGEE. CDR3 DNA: TGTGCCAGCAGCGTAGACGTCGGAGCCTACGAGCAGTACTTC. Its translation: CASSVDVGAYEQYF.

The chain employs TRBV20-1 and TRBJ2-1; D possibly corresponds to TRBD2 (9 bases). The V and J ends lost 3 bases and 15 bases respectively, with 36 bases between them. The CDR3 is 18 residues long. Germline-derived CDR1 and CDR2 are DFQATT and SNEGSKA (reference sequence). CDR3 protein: CSASKRDRGPGSGRSLFF. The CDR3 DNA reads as TGCAGTGCTAGCAAGCGAGACAGGGGTCCGGGTAGCGGGAGATCCCTGTTCTTC.

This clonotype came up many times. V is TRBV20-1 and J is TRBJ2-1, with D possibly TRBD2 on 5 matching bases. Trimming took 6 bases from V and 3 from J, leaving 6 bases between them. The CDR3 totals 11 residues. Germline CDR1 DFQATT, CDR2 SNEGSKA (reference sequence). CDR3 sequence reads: CSATSYNEQFF. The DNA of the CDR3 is TGCAGTGCCACTAGCTACAATGAGCAGTTCTTC.

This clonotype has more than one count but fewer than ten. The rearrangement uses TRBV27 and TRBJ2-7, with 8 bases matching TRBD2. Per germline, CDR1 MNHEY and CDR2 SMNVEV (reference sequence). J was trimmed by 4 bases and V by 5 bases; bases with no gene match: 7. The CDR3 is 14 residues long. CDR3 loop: CASSRAGGSYEQYF. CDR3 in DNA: TGTGCCAGCAGTCGCGCGGGGGGTTCATACGAGCAGTACTTC.

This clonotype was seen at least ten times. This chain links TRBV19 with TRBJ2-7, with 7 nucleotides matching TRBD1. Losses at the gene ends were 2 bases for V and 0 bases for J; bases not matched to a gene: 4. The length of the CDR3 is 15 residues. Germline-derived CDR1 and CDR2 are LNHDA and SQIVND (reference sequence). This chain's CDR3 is CASSIQGGPSYEQYF. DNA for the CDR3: TGTGCCAGTAGTATACAAGGGGGCCCCTCCTACGAGCAGTACTTC. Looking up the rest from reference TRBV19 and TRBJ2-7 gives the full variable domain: DGGITQSPKYLFRKEGQNVTLSCEQNLNHDAMYWYRQDPGQGLRLIYYSQIVNDFQKGDIAEGYSVSREKKESFPLTVTSAQKNPTAFYLCASSIQGGPSYEQYFGPGTRLTVT.

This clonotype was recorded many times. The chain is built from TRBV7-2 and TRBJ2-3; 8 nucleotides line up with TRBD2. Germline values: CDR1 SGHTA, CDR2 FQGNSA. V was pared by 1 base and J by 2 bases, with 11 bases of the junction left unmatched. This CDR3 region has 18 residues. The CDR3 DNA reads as TGTGCCAGCAGCTTAGTTCGTAGCGGGGTTGCCTACACAGATACGCAGTATTTT. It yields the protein CASSLVRSGVAYTDTQYF.

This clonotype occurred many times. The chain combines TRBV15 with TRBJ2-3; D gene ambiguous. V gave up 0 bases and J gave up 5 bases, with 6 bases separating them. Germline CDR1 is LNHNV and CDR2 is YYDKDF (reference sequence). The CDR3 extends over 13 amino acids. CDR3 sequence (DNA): TGTGCCACCAGCAGAGATTTGAAAGATACGCAGTATTTT. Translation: CATSRDLKDTQYF.

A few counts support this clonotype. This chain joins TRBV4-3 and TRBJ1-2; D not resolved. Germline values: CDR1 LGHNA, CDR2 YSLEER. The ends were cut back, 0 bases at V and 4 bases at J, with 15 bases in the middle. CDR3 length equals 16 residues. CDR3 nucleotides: TGCGCCAGCAGCCAAGAAGAGGCCTCGACCGGCTATGGCTACACCTTC. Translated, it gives CASSQEEASTGYGYTF.

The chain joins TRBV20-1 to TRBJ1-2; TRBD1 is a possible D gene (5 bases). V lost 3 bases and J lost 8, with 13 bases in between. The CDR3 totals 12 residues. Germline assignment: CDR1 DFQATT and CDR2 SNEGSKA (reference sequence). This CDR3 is CSASLGPEGYTF. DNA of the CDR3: TGCAGTGCTAGCTTGGGGCCCGAAGGCTACACCTTC.

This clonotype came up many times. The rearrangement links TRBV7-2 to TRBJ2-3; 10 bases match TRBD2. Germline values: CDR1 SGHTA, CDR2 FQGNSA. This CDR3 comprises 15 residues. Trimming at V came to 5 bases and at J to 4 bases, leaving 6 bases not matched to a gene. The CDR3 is CASSRSGLAADTQYF. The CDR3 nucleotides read TGTGCCAGCAGCCGATCAGGACTAGCGGCAGATACGCAGTATTTT.

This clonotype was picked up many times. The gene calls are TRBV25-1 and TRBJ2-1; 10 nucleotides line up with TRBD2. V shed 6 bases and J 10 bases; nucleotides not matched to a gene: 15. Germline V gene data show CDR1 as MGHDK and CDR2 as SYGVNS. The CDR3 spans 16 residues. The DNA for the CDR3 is TGTGCCAGCAGGAGGGGGTGGAGCGGGGGGGCCGGGGAGCAGTTCTTC. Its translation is CASRRGWSGGAGEQFF.

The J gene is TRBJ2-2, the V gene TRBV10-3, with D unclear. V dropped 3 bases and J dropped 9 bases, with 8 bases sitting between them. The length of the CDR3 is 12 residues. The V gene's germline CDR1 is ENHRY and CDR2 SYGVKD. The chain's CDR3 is CAISEAQRELFF. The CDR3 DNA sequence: TGTGCCATCAGTGAAGCCCAGCGGGAGCTGTTTTTT.

CDR3 in amino acids: CASSLVPGNTGELFF. CDR3 nucleotides: TGCGCCAGCAGCTTGGTCCCAGGAAACACCGGGGAGCTGTTTTTT. The chain is built from TRBV5-1 and TRBJ2-2; D unclear. Germline-derived CDR1 and CDR2 are SGHRS and YFSETQ. CDR3 length: 15 amino acids. V was pared by 0 bases and J by 2 bases, with 8 bases between.